This T cell receptor beta chain was retrieved from a study of T cells in localized non-small cell lung cancer (dated by TCRdb to between 2020 and 2021). Background for the entire study: The study examined T cell repertoires in approximately 240 patients with early-stage NSCLC and compared tumors with uninvolved tumor-adjacent lungs. The cohort comprised 236 treatment-naïve NSCLC patients with resected, localized lung tumors. A mean age of 66.3 years was recorded for the NSCLC patients, of whom around 140 were male and 95 to 110 were female. The study at large found these results: Longer overall survival was associated with higher blood T cell density, whereas shorter survival was associated with higher adjacent-lung clonality. Because of the exploratory design, TCR variables were selected using unadjusted p-values without false-discovery rate correction. Because multi-region tumor sequencing was not done, intratumor heterogeneity could not be ruled out. A median of around 50 of the top 100 tumor clones were detected in paired uninvolved adjacent lung, and 25 to 35 of these tumor clones were also found among the top 100 clones of the paired uninvolved adjacent lung. The highest T cell clonality was observed in uninvolved tumor-adjacent lung, where clonality exceeded that of tumor, suggesting that antigenic responses were more focused in uninvolved tumor-adjacent lung.

This clone was observed a single time. It has no known antigen specificity. No base quality information exists; no much larger clone differs at one position. The immunoSEQ Assay was used to sequence TCR beta CDR3 regions from DNA. The published analysis was carried out like this. T cell density was computed as TCR beta template counts normalized to usable DNA estimated by amplifying housekeeping genes. Using the preseqR package, richness was estimated by extrapolating to 120,000 templates for tissue samples and 400,000 templates for PBMC samples. Clonality was taken to be one minus Pielou's evenness. Tissue-enriched TCRs were identified by differential abundance testing using productive amino-acid clonotypes, minimum total count 5 and alpha 0.1. Repertoire overlap between compartments was quantified with the Jaccard Index and Morisita Overlap Index. GLIPH clustered TCR beta CDR3s with public tetramer-defined viral CDR3s; viral motifs required at least three viral sequences plus V-gene enrichment. As stored in TCRdb, this immuneACCESS dataset retains in-frame rearrangements with V and J assigned. A fraction of the clones does not appear; measured against another copy, unresolved V genes explain less than half of the discrepancy, and the remainder lacks a known reason. V and J calls and clone size are copied from that table; D and trimming were computed from the DNA. The sample table contains 20,000 to 30,000 clones; only one count was recorded for around 93% of them. The ten largest account for about 4.4% of the sample.

Reading the germline V gene gives CDR1 SNHLY and CDR2 FYNNEI. Including the terminal cysteine and phenylalanine, the CDR3 comprises 14 residues. Just the 42-base CDR3 DNA is kept, in frame starting at base 1. The V end gives up 5 bases and the J end 5 bases, leaving 6 bases in the junction not matched to a gene. At diagnosis, tumor, uninvolved tumor-adjacent lung and peripheral blood were collected and then preserved as a mix of FFPE and fresh-frozen material. For TCR repertoire profiling, blood samples were analyzed in the form of peripheral blood mononuclear cells. The chain couples TRBV2 to TRBJ2-1; 7 middle bases align to TRBD2. The source material was peripheral blood, sampled before any cancer treatment. This TCR was sampled from an older female donor with stage II squamous cell lung carcinoma. The DNA sequence is TGTGCCAGCAGTATGTCCGGGGGGAACAATGAGCAGTTCTTC. It translates as CASSMSGGNNEQFF.